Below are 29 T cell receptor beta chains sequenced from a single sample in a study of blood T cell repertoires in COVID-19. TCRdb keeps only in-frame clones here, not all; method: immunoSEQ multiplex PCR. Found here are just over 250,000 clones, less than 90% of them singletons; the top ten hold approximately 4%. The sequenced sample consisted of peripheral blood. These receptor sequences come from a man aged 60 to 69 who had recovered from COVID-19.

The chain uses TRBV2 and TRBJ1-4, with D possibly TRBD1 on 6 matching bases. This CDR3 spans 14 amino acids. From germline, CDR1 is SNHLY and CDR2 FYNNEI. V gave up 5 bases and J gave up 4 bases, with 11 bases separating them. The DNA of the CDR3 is TGTGCCAGCAGTCTGACAGGAAATAATGAAAAACTGTTTTTT. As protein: CASSLTGNNEKLFF.

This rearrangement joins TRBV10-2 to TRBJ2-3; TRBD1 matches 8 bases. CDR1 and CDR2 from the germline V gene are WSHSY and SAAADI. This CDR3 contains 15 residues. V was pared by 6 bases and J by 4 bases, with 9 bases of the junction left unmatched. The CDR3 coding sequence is TGCGCCAGCAGGGGTCAGGGGGCGTCCCCAGATACGCAGTATTTT. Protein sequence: CASRGQGASPDTQYF.

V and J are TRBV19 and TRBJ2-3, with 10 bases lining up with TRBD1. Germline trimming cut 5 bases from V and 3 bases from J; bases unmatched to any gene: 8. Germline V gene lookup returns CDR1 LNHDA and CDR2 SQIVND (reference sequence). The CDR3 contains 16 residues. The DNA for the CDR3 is TGTGCCAGTAGTGCCAGACAGGGGGCGGGGACAGATACGCAGTATTTT. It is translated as CASSARQGAGTDTQYF. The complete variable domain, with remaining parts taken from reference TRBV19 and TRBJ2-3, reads DGGITQSPKYLFRKEGQNVTLSCEQNLNHDAMYWYRQDPGQGLRLIYYSQIVNDFQKGDIAEGYSVSREKKESFPLTVTSAQKNPTAFYLCASSARQGAGTDTQYFGPGTRLTVL.

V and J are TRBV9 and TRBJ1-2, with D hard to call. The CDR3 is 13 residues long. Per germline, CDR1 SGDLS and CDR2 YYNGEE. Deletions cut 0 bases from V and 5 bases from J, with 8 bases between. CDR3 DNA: TGTGCCAGCAGCGTAGTCTCTGAGTATGGCTACACCTTC. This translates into CASSVVSEYGYTF.

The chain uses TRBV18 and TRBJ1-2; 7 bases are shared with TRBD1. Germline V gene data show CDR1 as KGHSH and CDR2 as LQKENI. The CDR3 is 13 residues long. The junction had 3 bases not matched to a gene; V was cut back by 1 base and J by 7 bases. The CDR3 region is CASSPQGAGGYTF. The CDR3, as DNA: TGTGCCAGCTCACCACAGGGGGCCGGTGGCTACACCTTC. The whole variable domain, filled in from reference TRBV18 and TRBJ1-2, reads NAGVMQNPRHLVRRRGQEARLRCSPMKGHSHVYWYRQLPEEGLKFMVYLQKENIIDESGMPKERFSAEFPKEGPSILRIQQVVRGDSAAYFCASSPQGAGGYTFGSGTRLTVV.

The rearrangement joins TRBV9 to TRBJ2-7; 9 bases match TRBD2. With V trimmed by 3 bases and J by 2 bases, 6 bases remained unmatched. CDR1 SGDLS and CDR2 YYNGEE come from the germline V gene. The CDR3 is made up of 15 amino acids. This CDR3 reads CASSDNSGGAYEQYF. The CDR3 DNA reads TGTGCCAGCAGCGATAATAGCGGGGGAGCCTACGAGCAGTACTTC.

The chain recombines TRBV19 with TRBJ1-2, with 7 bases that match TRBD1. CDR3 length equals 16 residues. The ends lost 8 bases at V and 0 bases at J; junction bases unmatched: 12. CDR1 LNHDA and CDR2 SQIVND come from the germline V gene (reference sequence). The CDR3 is CASGRDSLRANYGYTF. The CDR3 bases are TGTGCCAGTGGACGGGACAGCCTCCGGGCTAACTATGGCTACACCTTC.

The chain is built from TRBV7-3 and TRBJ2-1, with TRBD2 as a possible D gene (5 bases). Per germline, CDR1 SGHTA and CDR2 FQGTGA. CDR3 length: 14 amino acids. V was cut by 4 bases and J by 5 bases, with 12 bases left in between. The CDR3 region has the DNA TGTGCCAGCAGCTCTCGGACTGGAAACAATGAGCAGTTCTTC. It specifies CASSSRTGNNEQFF.

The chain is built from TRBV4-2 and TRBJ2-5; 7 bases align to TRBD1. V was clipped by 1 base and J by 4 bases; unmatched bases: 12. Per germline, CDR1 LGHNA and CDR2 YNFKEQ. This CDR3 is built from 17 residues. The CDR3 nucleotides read TGTGCCAGCAGCCAAGCGAGGACAGGTTCGCTGCTAGAGACCCAGTACTTC. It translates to CASSQARTGSLLETQYF.

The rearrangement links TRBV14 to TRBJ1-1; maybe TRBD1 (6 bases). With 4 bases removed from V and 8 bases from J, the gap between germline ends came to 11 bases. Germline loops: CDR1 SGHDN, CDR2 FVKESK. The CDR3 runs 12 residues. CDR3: CASSRGQSEAFF. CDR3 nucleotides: TGTGCCAGCAGCCGAGGACAGTCGGAAGCTTTCTTT.

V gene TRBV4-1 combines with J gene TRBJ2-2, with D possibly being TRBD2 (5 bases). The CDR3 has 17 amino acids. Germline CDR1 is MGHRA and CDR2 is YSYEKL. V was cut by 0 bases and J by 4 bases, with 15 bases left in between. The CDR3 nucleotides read TGCGCCAGCAGCCAAGATCTAGAGGGTCAGAGCACCGGGGAGCTGTTTTTT. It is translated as CASSQDLEGQSTGELFF.

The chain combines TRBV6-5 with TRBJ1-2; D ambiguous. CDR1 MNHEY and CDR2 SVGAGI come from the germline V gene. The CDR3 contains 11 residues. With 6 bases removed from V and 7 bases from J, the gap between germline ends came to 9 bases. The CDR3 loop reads CASSARSGYTF. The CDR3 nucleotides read TGTGCCAGCAGCGCTCGGTCTGGCTACACCTTC.

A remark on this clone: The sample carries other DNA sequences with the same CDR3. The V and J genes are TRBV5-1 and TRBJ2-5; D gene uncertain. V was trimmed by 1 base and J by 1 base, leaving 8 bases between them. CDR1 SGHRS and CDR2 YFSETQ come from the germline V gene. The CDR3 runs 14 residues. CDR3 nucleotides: TGCGCCAGCAGCTTGACCGGGTTCCAAGAGACCCAGTACTTC. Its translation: CASSLTGFQETQYF.

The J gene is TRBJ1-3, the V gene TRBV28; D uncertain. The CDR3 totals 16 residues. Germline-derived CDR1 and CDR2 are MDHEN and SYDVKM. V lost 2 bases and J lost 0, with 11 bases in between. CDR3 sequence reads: CASSLPLWSSGNTIYF. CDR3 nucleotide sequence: TGTGCCAGCAGTTTACCCCTTTGGAGCTCTGGAAACACCATATATTTT.

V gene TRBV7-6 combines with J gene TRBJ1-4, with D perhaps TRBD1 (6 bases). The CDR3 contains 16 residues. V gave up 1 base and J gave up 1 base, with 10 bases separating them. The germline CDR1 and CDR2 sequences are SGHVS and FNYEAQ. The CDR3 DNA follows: TGTGCCAGCAGCTTAGGGCCCAGGGGAACTAATGAAAAACTGTTTTTT. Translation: CASSLGPRGTNEKLFF.

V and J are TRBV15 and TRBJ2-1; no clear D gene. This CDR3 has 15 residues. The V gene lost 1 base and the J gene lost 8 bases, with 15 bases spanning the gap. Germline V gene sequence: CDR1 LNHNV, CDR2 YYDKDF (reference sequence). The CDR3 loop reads CATSRVGPVIYEQFF. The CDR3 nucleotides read TGTGCCACCAGCAGAGTGGGCCCCGTGATTTATGAGCAGTTCTTC.

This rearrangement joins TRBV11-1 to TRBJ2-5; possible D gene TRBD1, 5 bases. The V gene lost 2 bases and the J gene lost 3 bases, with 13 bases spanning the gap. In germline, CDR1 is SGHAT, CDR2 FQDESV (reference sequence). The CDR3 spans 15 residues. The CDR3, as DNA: TGTGCCAGCAGCTTAAGCGTAGGGGCCGAAGAGACCCAGTACTTC. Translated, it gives CASSLSVGAEETQYF. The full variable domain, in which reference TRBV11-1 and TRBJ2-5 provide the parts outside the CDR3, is EAEVAQSPRYKITEKSQAVAFWCDPISGHATLYWYRQILGQGPELLVQFQDESVVDDSQLPKDRFSAERLKGVDSTLKIQPAELGDSAMYLCASSLSVGAEETQYFGPGTRLLVL.

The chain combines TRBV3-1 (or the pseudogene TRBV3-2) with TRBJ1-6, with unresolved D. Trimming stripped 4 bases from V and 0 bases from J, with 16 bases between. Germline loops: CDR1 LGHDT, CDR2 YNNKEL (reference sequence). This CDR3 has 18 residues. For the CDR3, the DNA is TGTGCCAGCAGCCGAGGCGGTTCGTCAAGCTCCTATAATTCACCCCTCCACTTT. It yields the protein CASSRGGSSSSYNSPLHF.

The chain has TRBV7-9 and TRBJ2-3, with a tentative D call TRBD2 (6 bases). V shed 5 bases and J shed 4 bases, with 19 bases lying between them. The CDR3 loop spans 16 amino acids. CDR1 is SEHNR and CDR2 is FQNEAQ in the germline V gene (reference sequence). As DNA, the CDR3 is TGTGCCAGCAGCCCAGGGACTGCTTGGAAGGCAGATACGCAGTATTTT. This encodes CASSPGTAWKADTQYF.

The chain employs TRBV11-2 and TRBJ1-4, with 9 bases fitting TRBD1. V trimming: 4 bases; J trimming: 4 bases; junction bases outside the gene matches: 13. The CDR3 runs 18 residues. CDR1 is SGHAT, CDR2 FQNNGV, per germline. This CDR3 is CASSSGQGTAWGNEKLFF. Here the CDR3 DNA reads TGTGCCAGCAGCTCAGGACAGGGGACGGCCTGGGGTAATGAAAAACTGTTTTTT.

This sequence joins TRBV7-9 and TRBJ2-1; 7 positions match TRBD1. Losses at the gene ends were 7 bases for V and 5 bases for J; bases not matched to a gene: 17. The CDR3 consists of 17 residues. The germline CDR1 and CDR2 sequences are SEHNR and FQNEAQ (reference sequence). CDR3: CASTLTIGTATDNEQFF. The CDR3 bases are TGTGCCAGCACCCTTACTATAGGGACAGCTACGGACAATGAGCAGTTCTTC.

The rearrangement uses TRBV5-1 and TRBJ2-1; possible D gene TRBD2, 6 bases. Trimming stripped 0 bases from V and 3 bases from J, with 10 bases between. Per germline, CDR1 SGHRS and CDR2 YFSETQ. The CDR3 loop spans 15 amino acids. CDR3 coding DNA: TGCGCCAGCAGCTTGGTAACTAGCTACTACAATGAGCAGTTCTTC. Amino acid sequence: CASSLVTSYYNEQFF.

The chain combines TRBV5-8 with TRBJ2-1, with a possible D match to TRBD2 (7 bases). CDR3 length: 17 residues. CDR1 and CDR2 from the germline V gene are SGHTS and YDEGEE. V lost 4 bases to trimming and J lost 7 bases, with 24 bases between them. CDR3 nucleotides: TGTGCCAGCAGCCTGGGCATCGGGGGGCCTATTCGAAATGAGCAGTTCTTC. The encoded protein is CASSLGIGGPIRNEQFF.

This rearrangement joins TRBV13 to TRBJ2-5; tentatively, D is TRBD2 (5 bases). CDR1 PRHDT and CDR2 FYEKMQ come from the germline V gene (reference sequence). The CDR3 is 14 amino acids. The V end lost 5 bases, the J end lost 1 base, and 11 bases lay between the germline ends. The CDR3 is CASSPGLLQETQYF. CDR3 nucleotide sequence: TGTGCCAGCAGCCCAGGACTGCTCCAAGAGACCCAGTACTTC.

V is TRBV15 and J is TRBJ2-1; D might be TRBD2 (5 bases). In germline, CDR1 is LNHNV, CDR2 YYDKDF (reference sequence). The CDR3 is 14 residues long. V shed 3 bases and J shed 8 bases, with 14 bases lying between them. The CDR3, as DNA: TGTGCCACCAGCAGCGGGGTGTCCCGCCATGAGCAGTTCTTC. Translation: CATSSGVSRHEQFF.

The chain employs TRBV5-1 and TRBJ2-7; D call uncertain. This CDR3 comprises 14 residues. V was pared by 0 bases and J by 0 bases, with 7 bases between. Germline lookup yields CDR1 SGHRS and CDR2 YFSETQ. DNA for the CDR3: TGCGCCAGCAGCTTGGAGCCGGGCTCCTACGAGCAGTACTTC. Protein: CASSLEPGSYEQYF.

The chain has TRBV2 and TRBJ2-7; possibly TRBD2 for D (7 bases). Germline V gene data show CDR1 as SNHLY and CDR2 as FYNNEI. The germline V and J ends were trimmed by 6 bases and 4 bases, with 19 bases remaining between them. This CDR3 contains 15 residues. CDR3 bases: TGTGCCAGCAGGGGAAGTGGGGGGGGCAGGTACGAGCAGTACTTC. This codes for CASRGSGGGRYEQYF.

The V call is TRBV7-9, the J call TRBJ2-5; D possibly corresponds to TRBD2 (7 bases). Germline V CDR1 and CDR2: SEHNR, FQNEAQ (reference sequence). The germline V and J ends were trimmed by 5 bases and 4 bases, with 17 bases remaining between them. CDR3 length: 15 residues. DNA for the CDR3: TGTGCCAGCAGCCCCCTGAGACGGGGGGCAGAGACCCAGTACTTC. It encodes CASSPLRRGAETQYF.

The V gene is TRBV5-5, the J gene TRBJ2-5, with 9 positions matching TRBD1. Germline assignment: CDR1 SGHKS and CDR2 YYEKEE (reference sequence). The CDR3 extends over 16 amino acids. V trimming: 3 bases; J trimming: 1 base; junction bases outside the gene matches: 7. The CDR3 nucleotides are TGTGCCAGCAGCTGGACAGGGGACCTAATCCAAGAGACCCAGTACTTC. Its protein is CASSWTGDLIQETQYF.